A single sample gave rise to the 11 T cell receptor beta chains below, sequenced in a study of T cells in Graves' hyperthyroidism and ophthalmopathy. Regions amplified from RNA transcripts were the TCR beta CDR3 regions. The HTBI primer set drove a first-round RT-PCR of the TCR CDR3. TCRdb recomputed calls from the multiplex PCR reads with MiXCR, one row per CDR3 protein. The sample carries approximately 620,000 distinct CDR3 sequences, approximately 15% recorded once. The source material was blood. The receptors shown here come from a woman aged 30 to 39 with Graves' hyperthyroidism that later progressed to Graves' ophthalmopathy.

This clonotype was counted ten times or more. This sequence joins TRBV2 and TRBJ1-1; 11 bases map to TRBD1. Germline lookup yields CDR1 SNHLY and CDR2 FYNNEI. Germline trimming cut 8 bases from V and 4 bases from J; bases unmatched to any gene: 6. CDR3 length: 14 residues. CDR3: CASRRDRGGTEAFF. The CDR3 DNA is TGTGCCAGCCGCCGGGACAGGGGGGGCACTGAAGCTTTCTTT. The full variable domain, in which reference TRBV2 and TRBJ1-1 provide the parts outside the CDR3, is EPEVTQTPSHQVTQMGQEVILRCVPISNHLYFYWYRQILGQKVEFLVSFYNNEISEKSEIFDDQFSVERPDGSNFTLKIRSTKLEDSAMYFCASRRDRGGTEAFFGQGTRLTVV.

There are a few counts of this clonotype. The rearrangement joins TRBV7-2 to TRBJ1-5; D is uncertain. V lost 1 base and J 0 bases, leaving 10 bases between the germline ends. The CDR3 sequence is 16 residues long. CDR1 is SGHTA and CDR2 is FQGNSA in the germline V gene. The CDR3 region is CASSLEIPNSNQPQHF. The CDR3 DNA follows: TGTGCCAGCAGCTTAGAGATACCAAATAGCAATCAGCCCCAGCATTTT.

A few counts support this clonotype. The J gene is TRBJ2-1, the V gene TRBV6-1; 12 bases map to TRBD2. With V trimmed by 4 bases and J by 2 bases, 9 bases remained unmatched. The germline V gene encodes CDR1 MNHNS and CDR2 SASEGT. The CDR3 runs to 18 residues. The chain's CDR3 is CASSGLAGERGPYNEQFF. The CDR3 bases are TGTGCCAGCAGTGGACTAGCGGGAGAACGGGGGCCCTACAATGAGCAGTTCTTC.

V usage is TRBV4-1 and J usage is TRBJ2-7; D is unclear. This CDR3 is built from 15 residues. Germline CDR1 is MGHRA and CDR2 is YSYEKL. Trimming took off 0 bases at V and 3 bases at J, with 12 bases between the two ends. The CDR3, as DNA: TGCGCCAGCAGCCAAGAACCGGGCCCCGTCTACGAGCAGTACTTC. This encodes CASSQEPGPVYEQYF.

CDR3 amino acids: CASSRGRQVPNEQFF. Written as DNA, the CDR3 is TGTGCCAGCAGCCGGGGGAGACAGGTCCCCAATGAGCAGTTCTTC. The chain combines TRBV10-3 with TRBJ2-1, with D perhaps assigned TRBD1 or TRBD2 (6 bases each). The CDR3 runs 15 residues. V lost 10 bases to trimming and J lost 6 bases, with 22 bases between them. Per germline, CDR1 ENHRY and CDR2 SYGVKD.

There are many counts of this clonotype. This chain uses TRBV11-2 with TRBJ1-2; D unclear. Germline CDR1 reads SGHAT; CDR2 reads FQNNGV. V was cut by 1 base and J by 5 bases, with 14 bases left in between. The CDR3 totals 15 residues. DNA of the CDR3: TGTGCCAGCAGCTTAGTCCCAGGAGCGAATTATGGCTACACCTTC. Its translation is CASSLVPGANYGYTF.

This clonotype was seen once. This chain links TRBV7-2 with TRBJ1-5, with a tentative D call TRBD1 (5 bases). Germline V gene lookup returns CDR1 SGHTA and CDR2 FQGNSA. V was cut by 5 bases and J by 2 bases, with 28 bases left in between. CDR3 length equals 20 residues. CDR3 coding DNA: TGTGCCAGCAGCCAAGATTTATTGTTTTACGGACACGATGGCAATCAGCCCCAGCATTTT. Its translation is CASSQDLLFYGHDGNQPQHF.

This clonotype was counted ten times or more. One end of the junction is discordant with germline, which a read error may explain. The gene calls are TRBV6-5 and TRBJ2-3; TRBD2 agrees at 9 bases. CDR3 length: 14 residues. Per the germline V gene, CDR1 is MNHEY and CDR2 is SVGAGI. The CDR3 sequence is CASSSLAGTDTRYF. DNA of the CDR3: TGTGCCAGCAGTTCTCTAGCGGGAACAGATACGCGGTATTTT.

At least ten counts were recorded for this clonotype. The chain has TRBV19 and TRBJ2-5, with TRBD2 as a possible D gene (6 bases). CDR1 is LNHDA, CDR2 SQIVND, per germline (reference sequence). V lost 7 bases, J lost 5 bases, and 17 bases lay in between. This CDR3 has 14 residues. CDR3 coding DNA: TGTGCCAGTACAGCCGGAGGGGAGGTGGAGACCCAGTACTTC. Translating gives CASTAGGEVETQYF. Complete variable domain (other parts from reference TRBV19 and TRBJ2-5): DGGITQSPKYLFRKEGQNVTLSCEQNLNHDAMYWYRQDPGQGLRLIYYSQIVNDFQKGDIAEGYSVSREKKESFPLTVTSAQKNPTAFYLCASTAGGEVETQYFGPGTRLLVL.

This clonotype was seen many times. The chain carries TRBV11-2 and TRBJ2-5; 11 bases align to TRBD2. Germline loops: CDR1 SGHAT, CDR2 FQNNGV. The CDR3 consists of 15 residues. With 2 bases clipped from V and 4 bases from J, the junction kept 3 bases outside the gene matches. For the CDR3, the DNA is TGTGCCAGCAGCTTAAGACTAGCGGGAATAGAGACCCAGTACTTC. Amino acid sequence: CASSLRLAGIETQYF.

This clonotype was recorded at least ten times. The V and J genes are TRBV12-3 or TRBV12-4 and TRBJ2-1; 7 positions agree with TRBD2. CDR3 length: 14 amino acids. Losses at the gene ends were 6 bases for V and 8 bases for J; bases not matched to a gene: 10. The CDR3 nucleotides are TGTGCCAGCAGCACCGCCGGGACTACTTATGAGCAGTTCTTC. Translating gives CASSTAGTTYEQFF.